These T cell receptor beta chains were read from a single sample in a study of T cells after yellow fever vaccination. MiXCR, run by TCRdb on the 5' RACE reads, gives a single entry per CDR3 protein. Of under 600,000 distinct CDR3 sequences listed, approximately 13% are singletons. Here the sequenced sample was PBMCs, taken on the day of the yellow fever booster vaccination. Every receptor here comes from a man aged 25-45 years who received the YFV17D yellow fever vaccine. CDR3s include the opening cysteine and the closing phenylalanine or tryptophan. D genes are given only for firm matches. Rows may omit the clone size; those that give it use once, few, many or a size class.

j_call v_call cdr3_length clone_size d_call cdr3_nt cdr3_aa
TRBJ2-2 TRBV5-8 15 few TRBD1 TGTGCCAGCAGCTCGGGACAGTTTTTAACCGGGGAGCTGTTTTTT CASSSGQFLTGELFF
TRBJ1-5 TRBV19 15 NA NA TGTGCCAGTAGTTTCCAGGGCTTCAGCAATCAGCCCCAGCATTTT CASSFQGFSNQPQHF
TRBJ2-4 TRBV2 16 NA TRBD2 TGTGCCAGCAGTTCGATAGCGGGAGGTTGGAAAAACATTCAGTACTTC CASSSIAGGWKNIQYF
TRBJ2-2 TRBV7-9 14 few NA TGTGCCAGCAGCTTAGAGGGGGAGATCGGGGAGCTGTTTTTT CASSLEGEIGELFF
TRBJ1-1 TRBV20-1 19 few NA TGCAGTGCTAGAGCCCCCAGTAAGGGGCACAGTACAATGAACACTGAAGCTTTCTTT CSARAPSKGHSTMNTEAFF
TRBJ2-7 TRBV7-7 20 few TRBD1 TGTGCTAGCAGCTTACTAAAAGGGGTTGCCGGGACAGTGGATTCCTACGAGCAGTACTTC CASSLLKGVAGTVDSYEQYF
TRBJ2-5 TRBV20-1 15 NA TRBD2 TGCAGTGCTAGAGACCCGGGACTAGCGTCCGGGGCTCAGTACTTC CSARDPGLASGAQYF
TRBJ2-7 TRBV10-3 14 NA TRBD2 TGTGCCATCAGTCCTCTAGCGGCCTCCTACGAGCAGTACTTC CAISPLAASYEQYF
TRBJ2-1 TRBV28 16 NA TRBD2 TGTGCCAGCAGTTTTGGAACTAGCGGGAGGGCGAATGAGCAGTTCTTC CASSFGTSGRANEQFF
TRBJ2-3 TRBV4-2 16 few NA TGTGCCAGCAGCCAAGATGACAAGGGGGGCACAGATACGCAGTATTTT CASSQDDKGGTDTQYF
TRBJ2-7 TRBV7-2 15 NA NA TGTGCCAGCAGCTTAGGAATAGCGGCCACATACGAGCAGTACTTC CASSLGIAATYEQYF
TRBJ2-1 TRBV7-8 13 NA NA TGTGCCACCGGTAGTAGCTCCTACAATGAGCAGTTCTTC CATGSSSYNEQFF
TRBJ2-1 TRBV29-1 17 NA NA TGCAGCGTTGAAACTCCGAGGGGCGGTTGGATCTTCAATGAGCAGTTCTTC CSVETPRGGWIFNEQFF
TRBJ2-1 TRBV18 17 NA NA TGTGCCAGCTCACCACCGGTCGGGCAGGGGAGCCTGGGTGAGCAGTTCTTC CASSPPVGQGSLGEQFF
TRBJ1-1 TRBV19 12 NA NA TGTGCCAGTAGTATTAATCCGGTTGAAGCTTTCTTT CASSINPVEAFF
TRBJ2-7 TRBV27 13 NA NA TGTGCCAGCAGTTTCAAAGGGTCCTACGAGCAGTACTTC CASSFKGSYEQYF
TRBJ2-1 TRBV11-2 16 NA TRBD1 TGTGCCAGCAGCTCTCTCCGGGACAGGGCCTACAATGAGCAGTTCTTC CASSSLRDRAYNEQFF
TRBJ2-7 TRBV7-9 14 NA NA TGTGCCAGCAGCTCTGAGCGCCCTACCTACGAGCAGTACTTC CASSSERPTYEQYF
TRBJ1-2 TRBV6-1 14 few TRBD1 TGTGCCAGCAGTCAGGACAGGAATGCCTATGGCTACACCTTC CASSQDRNAYGYTF
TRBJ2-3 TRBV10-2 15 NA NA TGCGCCAGCAGTGAGATACCAGGCTTTAGGGATACGCAGTATTTT CASSEIPGFRDTQYF
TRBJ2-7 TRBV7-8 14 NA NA TGTGCCAGCAGCTTAGCGGTAGACATATACGAGCAGTACTTC CASSLAVDIYEQYF
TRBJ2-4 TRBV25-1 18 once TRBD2 TGTGCCAGCAGTGAATCTGGGCTAGCGGGAGGAGCCAAAAACATTCAGTACTTC CASSESGLAGGAKNIQYF
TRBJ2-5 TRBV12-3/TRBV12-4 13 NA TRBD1 TGTGCCAGCAGCCCCGACAGGGTGGGGACCCAGTACTTC CASSPDRVGTQYF
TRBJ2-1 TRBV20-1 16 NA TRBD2 TGCAGTGCTAGAGATCGGAGACTAGCGGGAGGTAATGAGCAGTTCTTC CSARDRRLAGGNEQFF
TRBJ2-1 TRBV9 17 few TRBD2 TGTGCCAGCAGCGTCGGGACTAGCGGGAGGGGGGACAATGAGCAGTTCTTC CASSVGTSGRGDNEQFF
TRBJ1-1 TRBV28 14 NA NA TGTGCCAGCATTCCGACCCCTTTTACCACTGAAGCTTTCTTT CASIPTPFTTEAFF
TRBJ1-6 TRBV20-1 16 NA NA TGCAGTGCTAGAGATCCGTGGAGCTCCTATAATTCACCCCTCCACTTT CSARDPWSSYNSPLHF
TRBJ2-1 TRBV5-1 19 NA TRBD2 TGCGCCAGCAGCTTCCCTAGCGGGAGAATTGAGAGCTCCTACAATGAGCAGTTCTTC CASSFPSGRIESSYNEQFF
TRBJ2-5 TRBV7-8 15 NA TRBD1 TGTGCCAGCAGCTTAGCGTCGGGACAGCAGGAGACCCAGTACTTC CASSLASGQQETQYF
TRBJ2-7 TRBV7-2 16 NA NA TGTGCCAGCAGCTTCCCACGAGGAGGATCGAACTACGAGCAGTACTTC CASSFPRGGSNYEQYF
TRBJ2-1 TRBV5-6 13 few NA TGTGCCAGCAGCGGGGGACCTCCCAATGAGCAGTTCTTC CASSGGPPNEQFF
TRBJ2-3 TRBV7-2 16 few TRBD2 TGTGCCAGCAGCTTTGCTCTAGCGGGGAGCACAGATACGCAGTATTTT CASSFALAGSTDTQYF
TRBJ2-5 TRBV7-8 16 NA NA TGTGCCAGCAGCTTAGGGAGGGGACTCCTACTCGAGACCCAGTACTTC CASSLGRGLLLETQYF
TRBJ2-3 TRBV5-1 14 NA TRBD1 TGCGCCAGCAGCCGGGACAGGGACACAGATACGCAGTATTTT CASSRDRDTDTQYF
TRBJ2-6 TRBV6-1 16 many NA TGTGCCAGCAGGTCAGGGGCTCTTTCTGGGGCCAACGTCCTGACTTTC CASRSGALSGANVLTF
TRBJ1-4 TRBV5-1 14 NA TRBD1 TGCGCCAGCAGCAACCGGACAGGGAATGAAAAACTGTTTTTT CASSNRTGNEKLFF
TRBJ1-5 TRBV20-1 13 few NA TGCAGTGCCGGGGGAAATAGCAATCAGCCCCAGCATTTT CSAGGNSNQPQHF
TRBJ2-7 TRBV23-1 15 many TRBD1 TGCGCCAGCAGCAAGGCGGACAGGGGTAACTACGAGCAGTACTTC CASSKADRGNYEQYF
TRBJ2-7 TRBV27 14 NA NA TGTGCCAGCAGTCACGGACCGACCGCCTACGAGCAGTACTTC CASSHGPTAYEQYF
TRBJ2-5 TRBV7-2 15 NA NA TGTGCCAGCAGCTTAGGATCGAGTAACGGCGAGACCCAGTACTTC CASSLGSSNGETQYF
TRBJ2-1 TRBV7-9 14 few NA TGTGCCAGCAGCCAAGGGGCGGTTGGCAATGAGCAGTTCTTC CASSQGAVGNEQFF
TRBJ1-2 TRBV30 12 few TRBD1 TGTGCCGGCCAGGGGGCAGGCTATGGCTACACCTTC CAGQGAGYGYTF